The 28 T cell receptor beta chains given below trace back to one sample, sequenced in a study of blood T cell repertoires in COVID-19. Repertoires were generated with immunoSEQ multiplex PCR, while TCRdb's copy carries only in-frame clones and drops some. The sample records around 110,000 clones, roughly four fifths being singletons. Material: peripheral blood. The receptor set was obtained from a man aged 80 or over with COVID-19, enrolled during active disease.

This clone has just a few counts. This chain connects TRBV7-9 to TRBJ2-7, with D possibly TRBD1 on 5 matching bases. The CDR3 covers 15 residues. Germline loops: CDR1 SEHNR, CDR2 FQNEAQ (reference sequence). V lost 4 bases to trimming and J lost 2 bases, with 15 bases between them. The CDR3 DNA reads as TGTGCCAGCAGCTCTGACAGAGTTTCGGCCTACGAGCAGTACTTC. Translation: CASSSDRVSAYEQYF.

The chain combines TRBV10-3 with TRBJ2-3; 11 bases are a match to TRBD2. V was clipped by 7 bases and J by 6 bases; unmatched bases: 9. CDR1 is ENHRY, CDR2 SYGVKD, per germline. This CDR3 has 15 residues. In DNA form, the CDR3 reads TGTGCCATCAAGAGTAGCGGGAGGGCCGGGGATACGCAGTATTTT. Its translation is CAIKSSGRAGDTQYF.

The chain couples TRBV28 to TRBJ2-5; 7 bases map to TRBD1. Unmatched junction bases numbered 8, after V lost 6 bases and J lost 1 base. Germline V gene data show CDR1 as MDHEN and CDR2 as SYDVKM. This CDR3 has 15 amino acids. This CDR3 is CASSDRVSVQETQYF. CDR3 nucleotides: TGTGCCAGCAGCGACAGGGTTTCAGTCCAAGAGACCCAGTACTTC.

This chain uses TRBV19 with TRBJ1-1; D gene uncertain. The V gene's germline CDR1 is LNHDA and CDR2 SQIVND (reference sequence). The CDR3 spans 14 residues. Trimming pared 2 bases from V and 3 bases from J, leaving 10 bases between. The CDR3 sequence is CASSINGRYTEAFF. CDR3 DNA: TGTGCCAGTAGTATAAACGGGAGATACACTGAAGCTTTCTTT.

V gene TRBV11-2 combines with J gene TRBJ2-5; 7 bases agree with TRBD2. The length of the CDR3 is 16 residues. The germline CDR1 and CDR2 sequences are SGHAT and FQNNGV. V shed 5 bases, J shed 4 bases, and the junction held 13 bases outside the gene matches. CDR3 region: CASSPTLALKGETQYF. The DNA of the CDR3 is TGTGCCAGCAGCCCAACACTAGCGCTGAAGGGAGAGACCCAGTACTTC.

The chain links TRBV4-3 to TRBJ2-1; 11 nucleotides line up with TRBD1. V was clipped by 0 bases and J by 5 bases; unmatched bases: 18. CDR1 is LGHNA and CDR2 is YSLEER in the germline V gene. The CDR3 contains 21 residues. The CDR3 here is CASSQETPDRGRIGGHNEQFF. CDR3 in DNA: TGCGCCAGCAGCCAAGAGACACCGGACAGGGGGCGTATTGGGGGACACAATGAGCAGTTCTTC.

The chain carries TRBV27 and TRBJ1-2; 7 nucleotides match TRBD1. V gave up 5 bases and J gave up 5 bases; unmatched junction bases: 8. The CDR3 runs 14 residues. The germline gives CDR1 MNHEY, CDR2 SMNVEV (reference sequence). The CDR3 here is CASSRDSGAYGYTF. For the CDR3, the DNA is TGTGCCAGCAGTAGGGACAGTGGAGCATATGGCTACACCTTC.

This chain connects TRBV6-5 to TRBJ2-1, with 7 bases matching TRBD2. The CDR3 runs 15 residues. The germline V gene encodes CDR1 MNHEY and CDR2 SVGAGI. V lost 4 bases, J lost 0 bases, and 3 bases stayed unmatched. The CDR3 nucleotides read TGTGCCAGCAGTTTCGGGGGGACCTCCTACAATGAGCAGTTCTTC. This translates into CASSFGGTSYNEQFF.

This clone occurred a few times. The V gene is TRBV20-1, the J gene TRBJ2-3, with TRBD2 identical over 13 bases. CDR1 and CDR2 from the germline V gene are DFQATT and SNEGSKA (reference sequence). This CDR3 has 16 residues. The V segment lost 3 bases and the J segment 5 bases; nucleotides outside the gene matches: 8. The CDR3 region is CSASTGLAGDVDTQYF. CDR3 bases: TGCAGTGCTAGTACCGGACTAGCGGGAGACGTAGATACGCAGTATTTT.

The DNA of the CDR3 is TGTGCCAGCAGTCCCCCGGCCACCTTGGGGGGGACCCAGTACTTC. Amino acids: CASSPPATLGGTQYF. This chain connects TRBV5-4 to TRBJ2-5; perhaps TRBD2 as D (6 bases). Germline values: CDR1 SGHNT, CDR2 YYREEE (reference sequence). Trimming left V 5 bases short and J 7 bases short, with 21 bases between. CDR3 length equals 15 residues.

The CDR3 DNA reads TGTGCCAGCACCCGTGGTAGCGGGGACAATGAGCAGTTCTTC. It encodes CASTRGSGDNEQFF. J is TRBJ2-1 and V is TRBV2, with 8 positions matching TRBD2. The trim removed 7 bases at V and 5 bases at J, leaving 7 bases unmatched. The CDR3 loop spans 14 amino acids. CDR1 SNHLY and CDR2 FYNNEI come from the germline V gene.

This sequence joins TRBV14 and TRBJ1-2; TRBD1 aligns across 8 bases. CDR3 length: 12 residues. V shed 4 bases, J shed 7 bases, and the junction held 2 bases outside the gene matches. The germline CDR1 and CDR2 sequences are SGHDN and FVKESK. The CDR3 loop is CASSPDRAGYTF. CDR3 coding DNA: TGTGCCAGCAGCCCGGACAGGGCTGGCTACACCTTC.

The V call is TRBV13, the J call TRBJ2-5; maybe TRBD1 (6 bases). This CDR3 is 13 amino acids long. Trimming removed 2 bases from V and 2 bases from J, with 6 bases in between. CDR1 and CDR2 from the germline V gene are PRHDT and FYEKMQ (reference sequence). The CDR3 here is CASSLQGQETQYF. CDR3 DNA sequence: TGTGCCAGCAGCTTACAGGGGCAAGAGACCCAGTACTTC.

V gene TRBV24-1 combines with J gene TRBJ2-1; TRBD2 is a possible D gene (5 bases). V shed 3 bases and J shed 12 bases, with 14 bases lying between them. The germline gives CDR1 KGHDR, CDR2 SFDVKD. The CDR3 extends over 13 amino acids. The CDR3 nucleotides read TGTGCCACCAGTGATACCCTAGCCAACAGGCAGTTCTTC. This translates into CATSDTLANRQFF.

This sequence joins TRBV6-6 and TRBJ2-7; 8 bases match TRBD2. V was clipped by 6 bases and J by 2 bases; unmatched bases: 6. The CDR3 is made up of 14 amino acids. Germline lookup yields CDR1 MNHNY and CDR2 SVGAGI (reference sequence). This CDR3 reads CASRGGGRAYEQYF. CDR3 DNA: TGTGCCAGCAGGGGCGGGGGGCGAGCCTACGAGCAGTACTTC.

The chain is built from TRBV5-1 and TRBJ2-7; D possibly corresponds to TRBD1 (6 bases). The germline CDR1 and CDR2 sequences are SGHRS and YFSETQ. The CDR3 totals 14 residues. The V end lost 5 bases, the J end lost 4 bases, and 16 bases lay between the germline ends. CDR3 coding DNA: TGCGCCAGCAGTTGGTCGGAAGGGGGTTACGAGCAGTACTTC. Residues: CASSWSEGGYEQYF.

The chain is built from TRBV25-1 and TRBJ2-2, with a possible D match to TRBD1 (5 bases). The CDR3 has 13 residues. CDR1 and CDR2 from the germline V gene are MGHDK and SYGVNS. The V end was cut by 2 bases, the J end by 6 bases, with 7 bases between. CDR3 amino acids: CASSEEGAGELFF. DNA of the CDR3: TGTGCCAGCAGTGAAGAAGGGGCCGGGGAGCTGTTTTTT.

The rearrangement joins TRBV6-5 to TRBJ1-2; 8 nucleotides match TRBD1. Trimming removed 4 bases from V and 0 bases from J; junction bases left unmatched: 7. This CDR3 has 16 amino acids. CDR1 and CDR2 (germline): MNHEY, SVGAGI. The CDR3 reads CASSSPPGGANYGYTF. CDR3 in DNA: TGTGCCAGCAGTTCCCCCCCAGGGGGCGCTAACTATGGCTACACCTTC.

The rearrangement joins TRBV4-1 to TRBJ2-7, with 9 nucleotides matching TRBD1. The V gene end was trimmed by 3 bases and the J gene end by 0 bases; junction bases not matched to a gene: 9. This CDR3 is built from 17 residues. The germline V gene has CDR1 MGHRA and CDR2 YSYEKL. CDR3 nucleotide sequence: TGCGCCAGCAGCCAGGACCTTGGACAGGGGAGCTCCTACGAGCAGTACTTC. This codes for CASSQDLGQGSSYEQYF.

This clone occurred a few times. The chain joins TRBV7-9 to TRBJ2-7, with D tentatively TRBD1 (6 bases). CDR1 is SEHNR and CDR2 is FQNEAQ in the germline V gene (reference sequence). Trimming left V 8 bases short and J 4 bases short, with 15 bases between. The CDR3 has 13 amino acids. For the CDR3, the DNA is TGTGCCAGCTTCCAGGGGAACGAGTACGAGCAGTACTTC. Protein product: CASFQGNEYEQYF.

J is TRBJ1-4 and V is TRBV5-1, with 9 nucleotides matching TRBD1. The CDR3 runs 14 residues. The trim removed 4 bases at V and 6 bases at J, leaving 4 bases unmatched. CDR1 is SGHRS and CDR2 is YFSETQ in the germline V gene. The CDR3 here is CASSTGTGYEKLFF. DNA for the CDR3: TGCGCCAGCAGCACTGGGACAGGGTATGAAAAACTGTTTTTT.

The chain employs TRBV27 and TRBJ2-7; tentatively, D is TRBD2 (5 bases). The CDR3 runs 13 residues. The germline V gene has CDR1 MNHEY and CDR2 SMNVEV (reference sequence). Trimming shortened V by 3 bases and J by 5 bases, and 11 bases separated the two germline ends. The CDR3 spells CASSFLVGDEQYF. For the CDR3, the DNA is TGTGCCAGCAGTTTTCTAGTCGGGGACGAGCAGTACTTC.

The rearrangement uses TRBV7-2 and TRBJ2-7; 9 nucleotides align to TRBD2. From germline, CDR1 is SGHTA and CDR2 FQGNSA. The CDR3 extends over 15 amino acids. Losses at the gene ends were 5 bases for V and 2 bases for J; bases not matched to a gene: 7. The CDR3 loop is CASSIRTSATYEQYF. The CDR3 coding sequence is TGTGCCAGCAGCATTCGGACTAGCGCGACCTACGAGCAGTACTTC.

The chain joins TRBV27 to TRBJ1-1; D gene ambiguous. The CDR3 is 13 amino acids. CDR1 MNHEY and CDR2 SMNVEV come from the germline V gene (reference sequence). V was shortened by 3 bases and J by 9 bases, with 14 bases between the two germline ends. Here the CDR3 reads CASSLRVVSKAFF. Written as DNA, the CDR3 is TGTGCCAGCAGTTTGAGGGTGGTTTCGAAAGCTTTCTTT.

This clone was counted between two and nine times. V is TRBV5-1 and J is TRBJ2-7, with 7 positions matching TRBD1. This CDR3 has 17 residues. J was trimmed by 1 base and V by 0 bases; bases with no gene match: 10. Germline lookup yields CDR1 SGHRS and CDR2 YFSETQ. This CDR3 reads CASSLVSSGTVSYEQYF. The CDR3 nucleotides are TGCGCCAGCAGCTTGGTTTCTTCCGGGACAGTGTCCTACGAGCAGTACTTC. The variable domain in full, completed from reference TRBV5-1 and TRBJ2-7, reads KAGVTQTPRYLIKTRGQQVTLSCSPISGHRSVSWYQQTPGQGLQFLFEYFSETQRNKGNFPGRFSGRQFSNSRSEMNVSTLELGDSALYLCASSLVSSGTVSYEQYFGPGTRLTVT.

The CDR3, as DNA: TGTGCCATCAGTGAGCTAGGACTTACCAAGCTGGAGACCCAGTACTTC. It specifies CAISELGLTKLETQYF. The rearrangement links TRBV10-3 to TRBJ2-5, with a possible D match to TRBD2 (5 bases). Germline CDR1 reads ENHRY; CDR2 reads SYGVKD. The CDR3 totals 16 residues. The V end lost 2 bases, the J end lost 5 bases, and 18 bases lay between the germline ends.

The rearrangement uses TRBV7-9 and TRBJ1-1, with 11 bases aligning to TRBD1. Germline trimming cut 5 bases from V and 5 bases from J; bases unmatched to any gene: 4. The V gene's germline CDR1 is SEHNR and CDR2 FQNEAQ (reference sequence). The CDR3 runs 14 residues. The CDR3 DNA is TGTGCCAGCAGCCCGGACAGGGGGCGAACTGAAGCTTTCTTT. Its protein product is CASSPDRGRTEAFF. Looking up the rest from reference TRBV7-9 and TRBJ1-1 gives the full variable domain: DTGVSQNPRHKITKRGQNVTFRCDPISEHNRLYWYRQTLGQGPEFLTYFQNEAQLEKSRLLSDRFSAERPKGSFSTLEIQRTEQGDSAMYLCASSPDRGRTEAFFGQGTRLTVV.

This CDR3 reads CSVEDLGGQGGGANVLTF. The CDR3 bases are TGCAGCGTTGAAGATCTGGGGGGACAGGGAGGTGGGGCCAACGTCCTGACTTTC. V is TRBV29-1 and J is TRBJ2-6, with 9 bases identical to TRBD1. The length of the CDR3 is 18 residues. Unmatched junction bases numbered 9, after V lost 0 bases and J lost 3 bases. In germline, CDR1 is SQVTM, CDR2 ANQGSEA.